Below, one T cell receptor beta chain is given with its context. In this sample, this clonotype turned up a few times. The target of this receptor is not known. No much larger clone exists at a distance of one base, and base qualities are not known. The data were obtained in a study of response to subunit inactivated influenza vaccine (dated by TCRdb to the late 2010s). Regarding the complete study: Deep quantitative T cell receptor repertoire profiling was used in the study to track responses to a trivalent subunit inactivated influenza vaccine.

Trimmed from V: 5 bases; trimmed from J: 3 bases; junction bases lacking a gene match: 6. Taken from the germline V gene (reference sequence), the CDR1 and CDR2 loops are SEHNR and FQNEAQ. The CDR3 numbers 15 residues from cysteine through phenylalanine. Only the CDR3 portion is preserved as DNA: 45 bases, with reading frame beginning at the first base. Receptor amplification or capture employed RT-PCR. For sequencing, an Illumina HiSeq 2500 was employed. The public reads were run again by TCRdb, first through fastp at Q25 and then through MiXCR, and only productive beta chains were kept. Each CDR3 protein gets just one entry, which takes the most common genes and DNA from the rows behind it. For this sample there are hundreds of thousands of distinct CDR3 sequences; roughly 12% appear just once. Of the sample, roughly 9.6% is held by the ten largest clones. Beyond this particular receptor, the publication reports: It was suggested by the authors that each seasonal influenza vaccination may recruit only a limited number of new T cells.

In addition, the sample was reused for a study of T cells expressing NK-cell markers. Taken from the second paper: 5'RACE template switching, by which a universal primer site and unique molecular identifiers were added, was used to make TCR beta cDNA libraries. Eight or nine donors provided sorted CD3+CD56+NKG2C+, CD3+CD56+NKG2C- and CD3+CD56-NKG2C+ T-cell subsets, whose TCR beta-chain repertoires were profiled. Of the eight sequenced donors, seven were found to be HCMV-seropositive and one was found to be HCMV-seronegative. To restrict sorting to alphabetaTCR-expressing T cells, an anti-gammadeltaTCR antibody was added in several experiments. For six donors, the dominant CD3+CD56+NKG2C+ clonotypes were among the top 10 CD8+ clonotypes and accounted for roughly 1.0-8% of CD8+ T cells. Those dominant clonotypes were again the most abundant among CD3+CD56-NKG2C+ cells in a few donors, at about 25-60.1%. Whether the expanded NKG2C-expressing T cell clones were specific for HCMV antigens was left unclear. All eight donors whose samples were sequenced were randomly selected healthy volunteers, three of them men and five women. To determine HCMV serostatus, a commercial ELISA kit was used to detect HCMV-specific IgG in serum. Ficoll density gradient centrifugation was used to isolate peripheral blood mononuclear cells from blood. For about 6 donors, unsorted PBMC were also used to sequence bulk peripheral blood T-cell repertoires. Priming for cDNA synthesis came from the TCR beta constant segment, and two successive PCR amplification steps followed. Sequencing of the libraries produced 2 x 150 bp reads on Illumina HiSeq 2000/2500, MiSeq or NextSeq. MIGEC was used to demultiplex reads and group the reads by UMI, and MiTCR was used to assemble and quantify clonotypes. To exclude erroneous sequences, any TCR cDNA sequence not supported by at least two reads was discarded. The tcR package was used for downstream repertoire analysis, with clonotypes matched between fractions based on CDR3 nucleotide sequence plus V segment. VDJmatch was used to annotate antigen specificity against VDJdb, with one amino acid substitution in CDR3 allowed.

The V gene is TRBV7-9 and the J gene is TRBJ2-7, with 11 bases matching TRBD1. The receptor was derived from a middle-aged man who received an inactivated influenza vaccine. Donor details come from another sample of the same person, matched by shared clones. The source was PBMCs from blood, collected on the day of vaccination. Read as DNA, the sequence is TGTGCCAGCAGCCGCTGGACAGGGGGCAACTACGAGCAGTACTTC. It codes for CASSRWTGGNYEQYF.